The sequence of this T cell receptor beta chain was determined in a study of blood T cell repertoires in COVID-19. Study-wide context: Sites in the United States, Italy and Spain provided acute and convalescent COVID-19 samples.

Methods used by the authors: The authors estimated nucleated cell counts from reference gene primer amplification. Produced via immunoSEQ multiplex PCR; TCRdb's table is partial and in-frame only. D and trimming come from the DNA, and the V and J calls and clone size come from that table. The table has 350,000 or so clones, approximately 90% seen once. This CDR3 comprises 14 residues. V was pared by 2 bases and J by 8 bases, with 10 bases between. Germline CDR1 MNHEY, CDR2 SMNVEV (reference sequence). This TCR came from a woman in her twenties or thirties with COVID-19, enrolled during active disease. The source material was peripheral blood. This chain uses TRBV27 with TRBJ1-6; D is unclear. In nucleotides, the CDR3 is TGTGCCAGCAGTTTAAGGCGGGCGGATTCACCCCTCCACTTT. Its translation: CASSLRRADSPLHF.